The 32 T cell receptor beta chains given below trace back to one sample, sequenced in a study of radiotherapy plus CTLA-4 blockade in lung cancer. Some clones are missing from TCRdb's copy, which holds only in-frame ones; the method was immunoSEQ multiplex PCR. The sample has around 45,000 clones, 55% to 80% seen once. Sequencing used peripheral blood, obtained from a patient treated with radiotherapy plus ipilimumab. These receptors came from a human donor with non-small cell lung cancer who had a partial response to radiotherapy plus ipilimumab.

Here the CDR3 DNA reads TGCAGCGTTGTATCTCCCCTGAACACTGAAGCTTTCTTT. Amino acids: CSVVSPLNTEAFF. The genes are TRBV29-1 and TRBJ1-1; D is uncertain. This CDR3 has 13 residues. Trimming shortened V by 4 bases and J by 0 bases, and 9 bases separated the two germline ends. Germline V CDR1 and CDR2: SQVTM, ANQGSEA.

V and J are TRBV18 and TRBJ1-4, with 7 bases lining up with TRBD1. The junction had 5 bases not matched to a gene; V was cut back by 4 bases and J by 0 bases. Germline-derived CDR1 and CDR2 are KGHSH and LQKENI. This CDR3 contains 16 residues. Written as DNA, the CDR3 is TGTGCCAGCTCACTTAGGGGGCAGGCAACTAATGAAAAACTGTTTTTT. As protein: CASSLRGQATNEKLFF.

The chain couples TRBV15 to TRBJ1-4, with D tentatively TRBD1 (6 bases). Germline CDR1 and CDR2: LNHNV and YYDKDF (reference sequence). The CDR3 totals 15 residues. Trimming took 4 bases from V and 7 from J, leaving 16 bases between them. The CDR3 nucleotides read TGTGCCACCAGCATTATACAGGGTGGGGGTGAAAAACTGTTTTTT. Its translation: CATSIIQGGGEKLFF.

The chain's CDR3 is CASSIGLAGFQETQYF. DNA for the CDR3: TGCGCCAGCAGCATTGGACTAGCGGGGTTTCAAGAGACCCAGTACTTC. This rearrangement joins TRBV5-1 to TRBJ2-5, with 12 bases matching TRBD2. Per germline, CDR1 SGHRS and CDR2 YFSETQ. The CDR3 is 16 residues long. The V gene end was trimmed by 4 bases and the J gene end by 2 bases; junction bases not matched to a gene: 6.

The chain links TRBV18 to TRBJ1-1; D may be TRBD1 (6 bases). This CDR3 contains 14 residues. Per germline, CDR1 KGHSH and CDR2 LQKENI. Between the trimmed V and J ends, which lost 1 base and 8 bases, there was a span of 14 bases. The CDR3 DNA sequence: TGTGCCAGCTCACCACAGCAACAGGGTGCCGAAGCTTTCTTT. Amino acids: CASSPQQQGAEAFF.

This clone was detected a few times. The V call is TRBV18, the J call TRBJ2-1; 9 bases match TRBD1. Germline V gives CDR1 KGHSH, CDR2 LQKENI. The CDR3 covers 15 residues. The V and J ends lost 1 base and 4 bases, in that order; junction bases with no gene match: 2. The CDR3 spells CASSPQQGAYNEQFF. CDR3 bases: TGTGCCAGCTCACCACAACAGGGGGCTTACAATGAGCAGTTCTTC.

The chain couples TRBV11-3 to TRBJ2-7, with D unresolved. Germline assignment: CDR1 SGHNT and CDR2 YENEEA. Trimming took 5 bases from V and 5 from J, leaving 13 bases between them. This CDR3 is built from 13 residues. Written as DNA, the CDR3 is TGTGCCAGCAGCCGAAACGTGGGCCACGAGCAGTACTTC. As protein: CASSRNVGHEQYF.

The table lists this clone with a few counts. A much larger clone lies a single base off, so this may be a read error. The rearrangement links TRBV4-2 to TRBJ1-1; TRBD1 matches at 10 bases. This CDR3 is 13 amino acids long. J gave up 4 bases and V 4 bases, and 0 bases lay outside the gene matches. CDR1 and CDR2 from the germline V gene are LGHNA and YNFKEQ. CDR3 region: CASSRDRGTEAFF. The DNA of the CDR3 is TGTGCCAGCAGCCGGGACAGGGGCACTGAAGCTTTCTTT.

V usage is TRBV6-5 and J usage is TRBJ2-5; D possibly corresponds to TRBD2 (6 bases). Trimming shortened V by 4 bases and J by 1 base, and 16 bases separated the two germline ends. The CDR3 spans 16 residues. Germline assignment: CDR1 MNHEY and CDR2 SVGAGI. CDR3 loop: CASSLRTGLTQETQYF. The CDR3 DNA reads TGTGCCAGCAGTTTGCGGACGGGACTTACCCAAGAGACCCAGTACTTC.

The gene calls are TRBV5-1 and TRBJ2-3; 11 positions agree with TRBD2. Germline values: CDR1 SGHRS, CDR2 YFSETQ. The CDR3 spans 16 residues. Germline trimming cut 4 bases from V and 5 bases from J; bases unmatched to any gene: 9. The CDR3: CASSITSGGLGDTQYF. The CDR3 bases are TGCGCCAGCAGCATAACTAGCGGGGGATTGGGAGATACGCAGTATTTT. The variable domain in full, with the rest retrieved from reference TRBV5-1 and TRBJ2-3, is KAGVTQTPRYLIKTRGQQVTLSCSPISGHRSVSWYQQTPGQGLQFLFEYFSETQRNKGNFPGRFSGRQFSNSRSEMNVSTLELGDSALYLCASSITSGGLGDTQYFGPGTRLTVL.

This rearrangement joins TRBV5-4 to TRBJ2-2, with D tentatively TRBD1 (5 bases). Germline V lookup: CDR1 SGHNT, CDR2 YYREEE (reference sequence). This CDR3 comprises 16 residues. The ends were cut back, 4 bases at V and 6 bases at J, with 19 bases in the middle. The CDR3 DNA reads TGTGCCAGCAGCCCCCCTAGGGGTAACGCCGCCGGGGAGCTGTTTTTT. Amino acids: CASSPPRGNAAGELFF.

The chain joins TRBV19 to TRBJ2-2; 8 bases line up with TRBD2. The CDR3 loop spans 16 amino acids. Germline V lookup: CDR1 LNHDA, CDR2 SQIVND (reference sequence). Trimming at V came to 3 bases and at J to 1 base, leaving 4 bases not matched to a gene. CDR3 protein: CASSIGLAGNTGELFF. The CDR3 DNA sequence: TGTGCCAGTAGTATTGGGCTAGCGGGGAACACCGGGGAGCTGTTTTTT.

A few counts support this clone. The chain is built from TRBV29-1 and TRBJ2-3; 7 bases agree with TRBD2. J was trimmed by 5 bases and V by 3 bases; bases with no gene match: 8. Germline V gives CDR1 SQVTM, CDR2 ANQGSEA. The CDR3 spans 14 residues. The CDR3 is CSVEGGSEVDTQYF. DNA of the CDR3: TGCAGCGTTGAGGGCGGGAGTGAAGTAGATACGCAGTATTTT.

V usage is TRBV2 and J usage is TRBJ2-6, with 8 nucleotides matching TRBD1. V was clipped by 6 bases and J by 0 bases; unmatched bases: 7. The CDR3 has 17 residues. Germline V gives CDR1 SNHLY, CDR2 FYNNEI. The CDR3 protein is CASRRQGTPSGANVLTF. The CDR3 nucleotides read TGTGCCAGCAGGAGACAGGGGACACCCTCTGGGGCCAACGTCCTGACTTTC.

CDR3 in amino acids: CASSYSRAGNEKLFF. In DNA, the CDR3 is TGTGCCAGCAGTTACTCAAGGGCGGGTAATGAAAAACTGTTTTTT. V gene TRBV6-6 combines with J gene TRBJ1-4; no reliable D call. Germline loops: CDR1 MNHNY, CDR2 SVGAGI (reference sequence). The CDR3 has 15 amino acids. The germline V and J ends were trimmed by 0 bases and 4 bases, with 9 bases remaining between them.

This clone was picked up one time. The chain employs TRBV29-1 and TRBJ2-3; D is perhaps TRBD2 (6 bases). Germline lookup yields CDR1 SQVTM and CDR2 ANQGSEA. CDR3 length: 14 residues. V gave up 2 bases and J gave up 1 base, with 10 bases separating them. The CDR3 reads CSVENGGGTDTQYF. CDR3 bases: TGCAGCGTTGAAAACGGAGGGGGCACAGATACGCAGTATTTT.

The chain is built from TRBV5-1 and TRBJ2-5; D perhaps matches TRBD2 (6 bases). V lost 0 bases, J lost 7 bases, and 13 bases lay in between. The CDR3 consists of 14 residues. Per the germline V gene, CDR1 is SGHRS and CDR2 is YFSETQ. CDR3 nucleotide sequence: TGCGCCAGCAGCTTGGGGCAGGCGGAGGGGACCCAGTACTTC. Encoded protein: CASSLGQAEGTQYF. Variable domain in full (rest from reference TRBV5-1 and TRBJ2-5): KAGVTQTPRYLIKTRGQQVTLSCSPISGHRSVSWYQQTPGQGLQFLFEYFSETQRNKGNFPGRFSGRQFSNSRSEMNVSTLELGDSALYLCASSLGQAEGTQYFGPGTRLLVL.

V gene TRBV13 combines with J gene TRBJ1-1; no definite D call. Trimming pared 3 bases from V and 0 bases from J, leaving 26 bases between. CDR1 is PRHDT and CDR2 is FYEKMQ in the germline V gene (reference sequence). The CDR3 has 20 amino acids. The chain's CDR3 is CASSFFPPSYGRGMNTEAFF. CDR3 nucleotides: TGTGCCAGCAGCTTCTTTCCCCCATCCTACGGAAGAGGCATGAACACTGAAGCTTTCTTT.

The chain couples TRBV18 to TRBJ1-2, with 10 bases that match TRBD1. Germline trimming cut 3 bases from V and 4 bases from J; bases unmatched to any gene: 8. Germline-derived CDR1 and CDR2 are KGHSH and LQKENI. The CDR3 extends over 16 amino acids. The CDR3 nucleotides are TGTGCCAGCTCACCCCGGACAGGGGGAACATCCTATGGCTACACCTTC. Protein: CASSPRTGGTSYGYTF. The full variable domain, rest sourced from reference TRBV18 and TRBJ1-2, is NAGVMQNPRHLVRRRGQEARLRCSPMKGHSHVYWYRQLPEEGLKFMVYLQKENIIDESGMPKERFSAEFPKEGPSILRIQQVVRGDSAAYFCASSPRTGGTSYGYTFGSGTRLTVV.

This clone came up a few times. This chain joins TRBV4-1 and TRBJ1-1; 11 positions agree with TRBD1. The V gene's germline CDR1 is MGHRA and CDR2 YSYEKL. V lost 7 bases, J lost 5 bases, and 12 bases stayed unmatched. The CDR3 consists of 16 residues. The CDR3 spells CASNHPGTGGRTEAFF. CDR3 sequence (DNA): TGCGCCAGCAACCACCCAGGGACAGGGGGGCGAACTGAAGCTTTCTTT.

The V and J genes are TRBV6-1 and TRBJ1-2; no clear D. This CDR3 is built from 15 residues. V lost 4 bases, J lost 8 bases, and 20 bases lay in between. Germline assignment: CDR1 MNHNS and CDR2 SASEGT. The CDR3 reads CASSAGGRRFGGYTF. For the CDR3, the DNA is TGTGCCAGCAGTGCGGGAGGGCGGCGGTTTGGCGGCTACACCTTC.

The count of this clone is one. J is TRBJ1-1 and V is TRBV6-1, with D maybe TRBD1 (5 bases). The CDR3 covers 11 residues. V was pared by 7 bases and J by 10 bases, with 13 bases between. Germline values: CDR1 MNHNS, CDR2 SASEGT. CDR3 protein: CASITGGRAFF. The CDR3 DNA is TGTGCCAGCATCACGGGGGGTCGAGCTTTCTTT.

The chain combines TRBV6-5 with TRBJ1-2, with D maybe TRBD1 (6 bases). The CDR3 has 13 amino acids. Germline CDR1 reads MNHEY; CDR2 reads SVGAGI. Trimming took off 8 bases at V and 1 base at J, with 11 bases between the two ends. The CDR3, as DNA: TGTGCCAGCGACGTAGGGGGTAACTATGGCTACACCTTC. Protein product: CASDVGGNYGYTF.

The chain carries TRBV6-5 and TRBJ1-2, with D perhaps TRBD1 (5 bases). The length of the CDR3 is 13 residues. The V and J ends lost 8 bases and 7 bases respectively, with 17 bases between them. Germline-derived CDR1 and CDR2 are MNHEY and SVGAGI. This chain's CDR3 is CASLPGVSSGYTF. The CDR3 DNA reads as TGTGCCAGCCTCCCGGGGGTATCGAGTGGCTACACCTTC.

The V and J genes are TRBV2 and TRBJ1-2; 7 bases line up with TRBD1. This CDR3 spans 15 amino acids. With V trimmed by 3 bases and J by 6 bases, 10 bases remained unmatched. Germline values: CDR1 SNHLY, CDR2 FYNNEI. CDR3 amino acids: CASSDPGGSENGYTF. The CDR3, as DNA: TGTGCCAGCAGTGACCCAGGGGGGTCTGAGAATGGCTACACCTTC.

This chain joins TRBV9 and TRBJ2-6, with D possibly matching TRBD2 (6 bases). This CDR3 has 17 amino acids. Germline lookup yields CDR1 SGDLS and CDR2 YYNGEE. V lost 4 bases and J 2 bases, leaving 16 bases between the germline ends. The CDR3 DNA follows: TGTGCCAGCAGCCCCCCGGGACTTAGAGCTGGGGCCAACGTCCTGACTTTC. Translation gives CASSPPGLRAGANVLTF. The variable domain in full, with the rest retrieved from reference TRBV9 and TRBJ2-6, is DSGVTQTPKHLITATGQRVTLRCSPRSGDLSVYWYQQSLDQGLQFLIQYYNGEERAKGNILERFSAQQFPDLHSELNLSSLELGDSALYFCASSPPGLRAGANVLTFGAGSRLTVL.

V usage is TRBV5-1 and J usage is TRBJ2-3; tentative D call: TRBD2 (5 bases). Germline V gives CDR1 SGHRS, CDR2 YFSETQ. Trimming removed 0 bases at V and 4 bases at J, with 12 bases between. The CDR3 has 15 residues. CDR3 region: CASSLAGLAADTQYF. For the CDR3, the DNA is TGCGCCAGCAGCTTGGCCGGTCTAGCAGCAGATACGCAGTATTTT. The complete variable domain, with remaining parts taken from reference TRBV5-1 and TRBJ2-3, reads KAGVTQTPRYLIKTRGQQVTLSCSPISGHRSVSWYQQTPGQGLQFLFEYFSETQRNKGNFPGRFSGRQFSNSRSEMNVSTLELGDSALYLCASSLAGLAADTQYFGPGTRLTVL.

The chain carries TRBV6-6 and TRBJ1-4; 9 bases are a match to TRBD1. This CDR3 spans 14 amino acids. Trimming removed 4 bases from V and 6 bases from J; junction bases left unmatched: 3. Germline CDR1 is MNHNY and CDR2 is SVGAGI (reference sequence). The CDR3 loop is CASSFTGGHEKLFF. CDR3 DNA: TGTGCCAGCAGTTTTACAGGGGGCCATGAAAAACTGTTTTTT.

The chain joins TRBV7-2 to TRBJ2-5; 11 positions agree with TRBD2. The CDR3 has 16 amino acids. Losses at the gene ends were 5 bases for V and 4 bases for J; bases not matched to a gene: 9. From germline, CDR1 is SGHTA and CDR2 FQGNSA. In DNA, the CDR3 is TGTGCCAGCAGCCCTCGTAGCGGGGGGGCCGGAGAGACCCAGTACTTC. It translates to CASSPRSGGAGETQYF.

V is TRBV7-2 and J is TRBJ1-6, with 7 positions matching TRBD1. The germline gives CDR1 SGHTA, CDR2 FQGNSA. The length of the CDR3 is 16 residues. After removal of 6 bases from V and 0 bases from J, the junction contained 5 bases not matched to a gene. The CDR3 protein is CASRGQPSSYNSPLHF. CDR3 coding DNA: TGTGCCAGCAGGGGACAGCCGAGCTCCTATAATTCACCCCTCCACTTT.

The chain has TRBV5-1 and TRBJ1-3; 11 bases fit TRBD1. From germline, CDR1 is SGHRS and CDR2 YFSETQ. Trimming removed 2 bases from V and 8 bases from J; junction bases left unmatched: 6. This CDR3 contains 15 residues. CDR3 region: CASSFSGTGGYTIYF. The CDR3 DNA reads TGCGCCAGCAGCTTTTCCGGGACAGGGGGATACACCATATATTTT. The variable domain in full, completed from reference TRBV5-1 and TRBJ1-3, reads KAGVTQTPRYLIKTRGQQVTLSCSPISGHRSVSWYQQTPGQGLQFLFEYFSETQRNKGNFPGRFSGRQFSNSRSEMNVSTLELGDSALYLCASSFSGTGGYTIYFGEGSWLTVV.

The chain carries TRBV5-4 and TRBJ1-1, with D possibly TRBD1 on 6 matching bases. Trimming removed 4 bases at V and 5 bases at J, with 18 bases between. This CDR3 spans 15 amino acids. Germline V gives CDR1 SGHNT, CDR2 YYREEE (reference sequence). The CDR3 DNA sequence: TGTGCCAGCAGCCCGCCACAGGGCTCGGGAACTGAAGCTTTCTTT. It codes for CASSPPQGSGTEAFF.